The 2 T cell receptor beta chains below all came from one sample that was sequenced in a study of T cell responses to AZD1222 COVID-19 vaccine. The data were produced by immunoSEQ multiplex PCR, yet TCRdb's version contains in-frame clones alone and is incomplete. This repertoire shows roughly 110,000 clones, nearly 90% found once; its top ten account for 4.8%. This specimen was peripheral blood, taken 28 days after the second AZD1222 dose. The source of these receptors is an adult who received the AZD1222 COVID-19 vaccine.

This clone has just one count. The rearrangement links TRBV4-1 to TRBJ2-5; TRBD1 matches at 8 bases. The V gene end was trimmed by 0 bases and the J gene end by 4 bases; junction bases not matched to a gene: 7. Germline values: CDR1 MGHRA, CDR2 YSYEKL. This CDR3 spans 16 amino acids. DNA of the CDR3: TGCGCCAGCAGCCAAGATAGTTACAGGGGGTCAGAGACCCAGTACTTC. This gives the protein CASSQDSYRGSETQYF.

The chain has TRBV19 and TRBJ1-2; D perhaps matches TRBD1 (5 bases). The CDR3 sequence is 15 residues long. Germline CDR1 LNHDA, CDR2 SQIVND (reference sequence). V dropped 7 bases and J dropped 4 bases, with 19 bases sitting between them. Here the CDR3 reads CASTSKSGGTYGYTF. CDR3 sequence (DNA): TGTGCCAGTACCTCCAAGTCGGGCGGGACCTATGGCTACACCTTC.